The TCR beta chain under discussion was sequenced for a study of human T cells and chemical hapten exposure. Trimming removed 0 bases from V and 3 bases from J, with 12 bases in between. From germline, CDR1 is SGDLS and CDR2 YYNGEE. The CDR3 has 16 residues. Time point given: pre-sensitization, week 0. The sample's treatment: therapeutic diphenylcyclopropenone sensitization with weekly scalp DPC. Participating donors were patients with alopecia, aged 18 to 70 years, considered appropriate candidates for DPC. This clonotype was observed a handful of times. Its antigen is currently unknown. Authors' analysis steps: Counts of TCRs in each sample centred on a median of around 96,000 and extended from roughly 25,000 to 750,000. A single record per CDR3 protein comes from TCRdb applying MiXCR to the RACE reads. Here the V and J calls rest on TCRdb's processing, not on the authors' analysis. The table lists around 180,000 distinct CDR3 sequences, 25% to 30% of them singletons.

General study results and limits: Expanded TCRs grouped into significantly more large CDR3 similarity clusters than controls produced.

Sequences were derived from whole blood, sampled in connection with sensitization to the hapten diphenylcyclopropenone (DPC). J is TRBJ2-2 and V is TRBV9, with D tentatively TRBD1 (5 bases). This TCR was sampled from a young woman with alopecia areata. Some clones in this sample may be carry-over from other donors' samples. CDR3 DNA sequence: TGTGCCAGCAGCGTAGGACAGTCCGGCCACACCGGGGAGCTGTTTTTT. It translates to CASSVGQSGHTGELFF.